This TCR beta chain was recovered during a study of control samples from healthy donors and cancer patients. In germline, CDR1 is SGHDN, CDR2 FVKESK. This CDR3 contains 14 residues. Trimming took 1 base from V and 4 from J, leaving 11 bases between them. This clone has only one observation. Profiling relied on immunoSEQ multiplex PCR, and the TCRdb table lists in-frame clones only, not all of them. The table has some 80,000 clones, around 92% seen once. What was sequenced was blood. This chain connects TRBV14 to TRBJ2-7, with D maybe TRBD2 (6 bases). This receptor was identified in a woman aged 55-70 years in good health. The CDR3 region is CASSQAWGEYEQYF. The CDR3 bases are TGTGCCAGCAGCCAAGCCTGGGGGGAGTACGAGCAGTACTTC.